A single sample is the source of the 13 T cell receptor beta chains below, sequenced in a study of shared clonotypes between healthy human individuals. Assay: immunoSEQ multiplex PCR; the TCRdb copy retains only in-frame clones and omits some. The table includes a few hundred thousand clones, approximately 97% detected once. Material: naive CD4+ T cells sorted from blood. The subset: CD45RA+ positively selected. The receptors were gathered from a woman aged 25 to 39 in good health.

The V gene is TRBV18, the J gene TRBJ1-3; 8 positions match TRBD1. V shed 6 bases, J shed 4 bases, and the junction held 14 bases outside the gene matches. Looked up from germline, CDR1 is KGHSH and CDR2 is LQKENI. The CDR3 extends over 17 amino acids. The CDR3 here is CASSPNRQGRGGNTIYF. CDR3 bases: TGTGCCAGCTCCCCCAACCGACAGGGGCGCGGGGGAAACACCATATATTTT. The full variable domain, completed using reference TRBV18 and TRBJ1-3, is NAGVMQNPRHLVRRRGQEARLRCSPMKGHSHVYWYRQLPEEGLKFMVYLQKENIIDESGMPKERFSAEFPKEGPSILRIQQVVRGDSAAYFCASSPNRQGRGGNTIYFGEGSWLTVV.

J is TRBJ1-5 and V is TRBV2; TRBD1 might be the D (6 bases). This CDR3 region has 15 residues. V gave up 1 base and J gave up 9 bases, with 16 bases separating them. The germline CDR1 and CDR2 sequences are SNHLY and FYNNEI. The CDR3 loop reads CASSEGTAPMRPQHF. The CDR3 nucleotides read TGTGCCAGCAGTGAAGGGACAGCCCCGATGAGGCCCCAGCATTTT.

V and J are TRBV25-1 and TRBJ1-1; D possibly corresponds to TRBD1 (5 bases). V lost 7 bases to trimming and J lost 1 base, with 10 bases between them. CDR3 length: 13 amino acids. The germline CDR1 and CDR2 sequences are MGHDK and SYGVNS. Written as DNA, the CDR3 is TGTGCCAGCATGCCAGGGACGAACACTGAAGCTTTCTTT. Protein product: CASMPGTNTEAFF. Supplemented by reference TRBV25-1 and TRBJ1-1, the full variable domain reads EADIYQTPRYLVIGTGKKITLECSQTMGHDKMYWYQQDPGMELHLIHYSYGVNSTEKGDLSSESTVSRIRTEHFPLTLESARPSHTSQYLCASMPGTNTEAFFGQGTRLTVV.

V is TRBV10-3 and J is TRBJ2-3, with 14 bases that match TRBD2. CDR1 is ENHRY and CDR2 is SYGVKD in the germline V gene. The trim removed 6 bases at V and 3 bases at J, leaving 5 bases unmatched. The CDR3 has 16 amino acids. CDR3 sequence reads: CAIRPGLAGETDTQYF. The CDR3 DNA is TGTGCCATCAGGCCGGGACTAGCGGGAGAAACAGATACGCAGTATTTT.

V and J are TRBV11-2 and TRBJ1-5, with D maybe TRBD1 (5 bases). This CDR3 spans 13 amino acids. V lost 4 bases, J lost 16 bases, and 20 bases lay in between. Germline-derived CDR1 and CDR2 are SGHAT and FQNNGV. For the CDR3, the DNA is TGTGCCAGCAGCTCAACAACCGACAGTCAACCACATTTT. Encoded protein: CASSSTTDSQPHF.

The V call is TRBV10-3, the J call TRBJ2-5; D possibly corresponds to TRBD2 (5 bases). V shed 6 bases and J shed 3 bases, with 20 bases lying between them. This CDR3 has 16 amino acids. Germline V CDR1 and CDR2: ENHRY, SYGVKD. The CDR3 DNA reads TGTGCCATCAGGAGGTCCGGGAACAACACCAAAGAGACCCAGTACTTC. Its protein is CAIRRSGNNTKETQYF.

This chain uses TRBV10-3 with TRBJ1-2; D remains ambiguous. Trimming took off 6 bases at V and 5 bases at J, with 16 bases between the two ends. Germline V gives CDR1 ENHRY, CDR2 SYGVKD. The CDR3 sequence is 14 residues long. The chain's CDR3 is CAIRGPYSPYGYTF. The CDR3 region has the DNA TGTGCCATCAGAGGACCTTACAGCCCGTATGGCTACACCTTC.

V gene TRBV10-3 combines with J gene TRBJ1-4; the D gene is possibly TRBD1 (6 bases). CDR3 length equals 14 residues. CDR1 is ENHRY and CDR2 is SYGVKD in the germline V gene. V was trimmed by 3 bases and J by 6 bases, leaving 11 bases between them. Here the CDR3 DNA reads TGTGCCATCAGTGACGGGAAGGGGGATGAAAAACTGTTTTTT. The encoded protein is CAISDGKGDEKLFF.

The V call is TRBV11-2, the J call TRBJ2-1; no firm D call. In germline, CDR1 is SGHAT, CDR2 FQNNGV. Trimming left V 2 bases short and J 10 bases short, with 9 bases between. The CDR3 covers 12 residues. CDR3 loop: CASSLNRVEQFF. The DNA of the CDR3 is TGTGCCAGCAGCTTAAATAGGGTGGAGCAGTTCTTC.

This CDR3 reads CASSLPGLVYNEQFF. The CDR3 DNA reads as TGTGCCAGCAGTTTGCCGGGACTCGTATACAATGAGCAGTTCTTC. The rearrangement links TRBV28 to TRBJ2-1, with D perhaps matching TRBD2 (6 bases). The CDR3 is 15 amino acids. The V and J ends lost 3 bases and 4 bases respectively, with 13 bases between them. Germline assignment: CDR1 MDHEN and CDR2 SYDVKM.

This chain connects TRBV28 to TRBJ1-4; TRBD1 is a possible D gene (6 bases). The ends were cut back, 6 bases at V and 14 bases at J, with 16 bases in the middle. Germline V gene data show CDR1 as MDHEN and CDR2 as SYDVKM. The CDR3 has 12 amino acids. CDR3 sequence: CASSIRQGTLFF. CDR3 in DNA: TGTGCCAGCAGCATACGGCAGGGGACTCTGTTTTTT.

The chain carries TRBV18 and TRBJ2-5, with 9 nucleotides matching TRBD1. The germline gives CDR1 KGHSH, CDR2 LQKENI. The CDR3 has 15 residues. V dropped 3 bases and J dropped 5; count of bases not matched to a gene: 7. The CDR3 coding sequence is TGTGCCAGCTCACCGGGGGACAGGGCTCGCGAGACCCAGTACTTC. Its translation: CASSPGDRARETQYF. The full variable domain, in which reference TRBV18 and TRBJ2-5 provide the parts outside the CDR3, is NAGVMQNPRHLVRRRGQEARLRCSPMKGHSHVYWYRQLPEEGLKFMVYLQKENIIDESGMPKERFSAEFPKEGPSILRIQQVVRGDSAAYFCASSPGDRARETQYFGPGTRLLVL.

The V and J genes are TRBV6-1 and TRBJ1-5; 7 nucleotides line up with TRBD1. This CDR3 spans 15 amino acids. Germline V gene lookup returns CDR1 MNHNS and CDR2 SASEGT. V was clipped by 5 bases and J by 0 bases; unmatched bases: 4. The CDR3 bases are TGTGCCAGCAGTCGGGACAGAAGTAGCAATCAGCCCCAGCATTTT. It encodes CASSRDRSSNQPQHF.